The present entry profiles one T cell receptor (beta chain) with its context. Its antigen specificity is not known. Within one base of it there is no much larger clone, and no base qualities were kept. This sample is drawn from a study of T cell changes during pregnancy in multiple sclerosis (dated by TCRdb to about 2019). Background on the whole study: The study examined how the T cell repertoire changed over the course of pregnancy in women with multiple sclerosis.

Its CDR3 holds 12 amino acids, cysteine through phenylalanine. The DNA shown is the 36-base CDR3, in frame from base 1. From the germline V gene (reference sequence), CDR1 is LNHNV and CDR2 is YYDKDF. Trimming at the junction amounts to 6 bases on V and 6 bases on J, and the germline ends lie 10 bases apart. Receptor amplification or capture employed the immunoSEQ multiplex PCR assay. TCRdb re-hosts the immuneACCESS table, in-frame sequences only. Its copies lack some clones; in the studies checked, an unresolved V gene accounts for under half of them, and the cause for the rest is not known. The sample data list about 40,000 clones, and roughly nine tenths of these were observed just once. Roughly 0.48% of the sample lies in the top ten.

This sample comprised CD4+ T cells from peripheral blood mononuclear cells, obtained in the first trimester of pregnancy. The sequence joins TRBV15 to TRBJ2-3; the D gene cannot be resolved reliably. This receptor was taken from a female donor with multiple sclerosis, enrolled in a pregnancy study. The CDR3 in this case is CATRKETDTQYF. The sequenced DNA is TGTGCCACCAGAAAGGAGACGGATACGCAGTATTTT.